Sequencing of this TCR beta chain was carried out in a study of blood T cell repertoires in COVID-19. Germline loops: CDR1 LNHDA, CDR2 SQIVND (reference sequence). The CDR3 contains 17 residues. Trimming removed 5 bases from V and 4 bases from J, with 23 bases in between. Libraries were prepared by immunoSEQ multiplex PCR; TCRdb keeps only in-frame clonotypes and omits some of them. Of around 140,000 clones in the sample, around 88% were seen once. Material for sequencing was peripheral blood. The chain recombines TRBV19 with TRBJ2-5; D perhaps matches TRBD2 (7 bases). This TCR came from a woman aged 55-69 years with acute or convalescent COVID-19. The CDR3 coding sequence is TGTGCCAGTAGTGCTAACTTTATGGGGGGGGGCCGAGAGACCCAGTACTTC. Translation gives CASSANFMGGGRETQYF.